The clone carrying this T cell receptor beta chain has a single count. Its antigen is currently unknown. The data derive from a study of cytomegalovirus exposure and HLA in healthy donors. The overall study: A preliminary data release comprised 70 million to 95 million unique TCRs obtained from HLA-typed donors. Study-wide results and limits: Most of the TCR beta V segments (in an earlier analysis) were productive either about 87% or about 30% of the time.

The CDR3 loop spans 15 amino acids. The germline V gene encodes CDR1 SGHTA and CDR2 FQGNSA. Trimming left V 0 bases short and J 5 bases short, with 13 bases between. PCR primers comprised 60 Vbeta and 13 Jbeta primers. Method: immunoSEQ multiplex PCR; TCRdb's copy keeps in-frame clones and lacks some. This sample has 77,000 or so clones, with around three quarters found just once. This receptor was taken from a woman aged 40 to 49 in good health and CMV-seronegative. This chain uses TRBV7-2 with TRBJ1-2; no reliable D call. The source material was PBMCs. DNA of the CDR3: TGTGCCAGCAGCTTAGCTGACGGGGTTGGTTATGGCTACACCTTC. As protein: CASSLADGVGYGYTF.